The clone carrying this T cell receptor beta chain was recorded many times. Its antigen is not known. TCRdb used MiXCR to reprocess the reads, holding one entry per CDR3 protein. The sample includes hundreds of thousands of distinct CDR3 sequences, approximately 40% of them seen just once. This sample was taken from a study of T cell repertoires in cytomegalovirus infection. Study-level background: The authors used CMV epitopes that were HLA-C-restricted (recently identified) and HLA-B-restricted (well studied). Public TCR beta signature analysis indicated the presence of both CMV infection and matching HLA type. Findings of the study overall: In two of eight donors, the top clonotype was HLA-C-restricted CMV-specific. Carriers of CMV plus the relevant HLA were identified by cumulative public TCR beta family frequency.

Germline V gene sequence: CDR1 SGHAT, CDR2 FQNNGV. Trimming took off 1 base at V and 8 bases at J, with 19 bases between the two ends. The CDR3 is made up of 16 amino acids. The sample was cultured PBMCs, taken from culture after CMV antigen stimulation. The clonotype originates from a human donor in good health (CMV status not recorded). Some clones in this sample may be carry-over from other donors' samples. This chain uses TRBV11-2 with TRBJ2-3; TRBD2 is a possible D gene (7 bases). This CDR3 reads CASSLGGGRRVATQYF. The CDR3 DNA reads as TGTGCCAGCAGCTTAGGGGGGGGCCGCCGGGTAGCTACGCAGTATTTT.